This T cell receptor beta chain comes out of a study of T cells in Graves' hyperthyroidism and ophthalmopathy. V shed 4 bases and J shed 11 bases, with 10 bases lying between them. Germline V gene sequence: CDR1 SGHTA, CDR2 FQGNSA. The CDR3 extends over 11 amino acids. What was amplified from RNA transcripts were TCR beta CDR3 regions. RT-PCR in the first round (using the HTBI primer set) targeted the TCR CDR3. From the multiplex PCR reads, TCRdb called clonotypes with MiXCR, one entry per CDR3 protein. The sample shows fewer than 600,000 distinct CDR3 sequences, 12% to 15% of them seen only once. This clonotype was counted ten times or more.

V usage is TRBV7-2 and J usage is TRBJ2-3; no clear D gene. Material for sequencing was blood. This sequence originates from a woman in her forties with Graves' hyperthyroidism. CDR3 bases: TGTGCCAGCAGCTCCAGTGAGAGGCAGTATTTT. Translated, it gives CASSSSERQYF.